This T cell receptor (beta chain) was observed in a study of blood T cells in healthy people across ages. Across the study: T cells yielded about one barcoded beta molecule per two cells through template switching.

This clonotype appeared a single time. Its antigen is undetermined. Study-level results: Greater diversity and more naive CD4+ cells were seen in long-lived donors than in aged donors.

Together with a sample-barcoded 5' primer, a J-beta primer mix was included in a second PCR lasting roughly 6 to 12 cycles. The template-switch adaptor, which had 12 random nucleotides, put a tag on each cDNA molecule. In TCRdb, the 5' RACE reads were re-called with MiXCR into one record per CDR3 protein. The data hold under 2,000,000 distinct CDR3 sequences, with around half observed a single time. The CDR3 runs to 17 residues. Trimming removed 5 bases at V and 0 bases at J, with 17 bases between. CDR1 and CDR2 (germline): SGHTA, FQGNSA. V usage is TRBV7-2 and J usage is TRBJ1-5; D is unresolved. Sequences were obtained from blood. The receptor comes from a woman in her thirties or forties in good health. The CDR3 sequence: CASSPPNSAYSNQPQHF. CDR3 nucleotide sequence: TGTGCCAGCAGCCCACCTAACTCGGCTTATAGCAATCAGCCCCAGCATTTT.